A single TCR beta chain is shown here with its context. The CDR3 runs to 15 residues. V gave up 2 bases and J gave up 6 bases, with 17 bases separating them. Germline lookup yields CDR1 MNHNY and CDR2 SVGAGI (reference sequence). How the authors handled the data: By means of reference gene primer amplification, nucleated cell counts were estimated. The data were produced by immunoSEQ multiplex PCR, yet TCRdb's version contains in-frame clones alone and is incomplete. That table is the source of V, J and clone size, and D and trimming were worked out from the DNA. The sample consists of about 89,000 clones, more than 90% of them appearing once. This sample stems from a study of blood T cell repertoires in COVID-19. Overall study context: Acute-phase and convalescent COVID-19 samples originated in the United States, Italy and Spain. The cDNA or gDNA used as material had been derived from T cells, B-cell-depleted T cells, or PBMCs.

The chain couples TRBV6-6 to TRBJ2-7; D perhaps matches TRBD1 (6 bases). The source material was peripheral blood. The receptor was derived from a human donor with active COVID-19. The donor label of this sample is uncertain. The CDR3 DNA is TGTGCCAGCAGTTACCCGACAGGTGTCGTCCGCGAGCAGTACTTC. Translated, it gives CASSYPTGVVREQYF.